These 2 T cell receptor beta chains were all obtained from the same sample, sequenced in a study of cytomegalovirus exposure and HLA in healthy donors. Produced via immunoSEQ multiplex PCR; TCRdb's table is partial and in-frame only. The data contain a few hundred thousand clones, around 90% of them singletons. Sample: PBMCs. The receptor set was obtained from a woman under 30 in good health and CMV-seronegative.

This clone appeared a single time. The chain has TRBV6-5 and TRBJ2-3; the D gene is possibly TRBD1 (5 bases). Germline CDR1 reads MNHEY; CDR2 reads SVGAGI. This CDR3 comprises 15 residues. V was trimmed by 2 bases and J by 7 bases, leaving 16 bases between them. The CDR3 DNA follows: TGTGCCAGCAGTTACCAGGGCTCCCCTAGGAATACGCAGTATTTT. Protein sequence: CASSYQGSPRNTQYF.

This clone was recorded once. This chain links TRBV10-3 with TRBJ2-1; the D is unclear. Germline V gene lookup returns CDR1 ENHRY and CDR2 SYGVKD. The V end lost 0 bases, the J end lost 6 bases, and 6 bases lay between the germline ends. This CDR3 spans 13 amino acids. The CDR3 nucleotides are TGTGCCATCAGTGAGTCCACAGTCAATGAGCAGTTCTTC. Translating it yields CAISESTVNEQFF.